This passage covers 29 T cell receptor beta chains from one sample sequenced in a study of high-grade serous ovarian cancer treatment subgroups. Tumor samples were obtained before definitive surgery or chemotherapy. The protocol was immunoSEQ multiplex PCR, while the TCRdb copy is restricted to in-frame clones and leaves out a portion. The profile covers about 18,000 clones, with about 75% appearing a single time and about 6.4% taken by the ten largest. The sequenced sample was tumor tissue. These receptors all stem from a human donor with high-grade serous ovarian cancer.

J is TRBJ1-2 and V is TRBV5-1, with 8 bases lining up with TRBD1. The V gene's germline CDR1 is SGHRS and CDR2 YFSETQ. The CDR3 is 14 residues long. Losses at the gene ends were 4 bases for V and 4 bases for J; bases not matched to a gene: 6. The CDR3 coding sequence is TGCGCCAGCAGCCCGGAGGGACAGGTCTATGGCTACACCTTC. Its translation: CASSPEGQVYGYTF.

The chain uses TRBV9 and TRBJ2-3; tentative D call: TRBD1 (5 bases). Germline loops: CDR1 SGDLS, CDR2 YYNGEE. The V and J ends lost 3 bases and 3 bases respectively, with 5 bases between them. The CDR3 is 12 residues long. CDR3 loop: CASSGTTDTQYF. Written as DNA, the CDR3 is TGTGCCAGCAGCGGGACAACAGATACGCAGTATTTT.

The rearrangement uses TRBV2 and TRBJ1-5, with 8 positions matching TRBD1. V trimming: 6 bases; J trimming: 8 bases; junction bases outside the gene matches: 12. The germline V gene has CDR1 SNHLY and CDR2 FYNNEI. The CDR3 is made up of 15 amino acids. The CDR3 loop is CASSRGAGGREPQHF. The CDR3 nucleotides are TGTGCCAGCAGCCGCGGGGCAGGGGGCAGAGAGCCCCAGCATTTT.

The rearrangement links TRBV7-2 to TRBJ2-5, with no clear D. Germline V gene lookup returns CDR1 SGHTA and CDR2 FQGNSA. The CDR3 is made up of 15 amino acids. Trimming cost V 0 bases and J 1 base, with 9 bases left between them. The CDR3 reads CASSLAIHSQETQYF. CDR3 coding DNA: TGTGCCAGCAGCTTAGCGATTCATAGCCAAGAGACCCAGTACTTC.

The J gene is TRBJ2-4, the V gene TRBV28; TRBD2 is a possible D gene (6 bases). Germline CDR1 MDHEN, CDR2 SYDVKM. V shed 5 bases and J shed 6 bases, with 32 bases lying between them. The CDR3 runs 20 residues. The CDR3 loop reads CASSPRTARPQNGGRNIQYF. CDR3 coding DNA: TGTGCCAGCAGTCCCCGGACCGCGCGTCCCCAAAACGGGGGTCGAAACATTCAGTACTTC. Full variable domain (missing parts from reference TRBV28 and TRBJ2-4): DVKVTQSSRYLVKRTGEKVFLECVQDMDHENMFWYRQDPGLGLRLIYFSYDVKMKEKGDIPEGYSVSREKKERFSLILESASTNQTSMYLCASSPRTARPQNGGRNIQYFGAGTRLSVL.

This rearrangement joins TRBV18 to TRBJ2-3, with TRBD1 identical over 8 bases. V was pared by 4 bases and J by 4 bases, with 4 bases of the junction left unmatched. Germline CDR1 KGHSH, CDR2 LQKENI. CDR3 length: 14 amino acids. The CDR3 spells CASSLRQGSDTQYF. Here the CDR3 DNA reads TGTGCCAGCTCACTTCGACAGGGGTCAGATACGCAGTATTTT.

The chain's CDR3 is CASSLGVNQPQHF. The CDR3 nucleotides read TGTGCCAGCAGCTTAGGGGTCAATCAGCCCCAGCATTTT. The chain uses TRBV7-6 and TRBJ1-5, with unresolved D. The V gene lost 1 base and the J gene lost 3 bases, with 4 bases spanning the gap. CDR3 length: 13 amino acids. Germline CDR1 reads SGHVS; CDR2 reads FNYEAQ. The whole variable domain, remainder taken from reference TRBV7-6 and TRBJ1-5, is GAGVSQSPRYKVTKRGQDVALRCDPISGHVSLYWYRQALGQGPEFLTYFNYEAQQDKSGLPNDRFSAERPEGSISTLTIQRTEQRDSAMYRCASSLGVNQPQHFGDGTRLSIL.

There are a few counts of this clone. CDR3 coding DNA: TGTGCCAGCAGCCACGGGACTAGCGACTCAGAGACCCAGTACTTC. Its protein product is CASSHGTSDSETQYF. The chain recombines TRBV11-1 with TRBJ2-5; 10 positions agree with TRBD2. The V gene end was trimmed by 5 bases and the J gene end by 4 bases; junction bases not matched to a gene: 7. This CDR3 has 15 amino acids. Germline V gene data show CDR1 as SGHAT and CDR2 as FQDESV (reference sequence).

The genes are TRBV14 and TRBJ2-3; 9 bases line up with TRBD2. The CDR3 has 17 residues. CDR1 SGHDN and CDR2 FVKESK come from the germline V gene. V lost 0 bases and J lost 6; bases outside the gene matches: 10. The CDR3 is CASSQEGSREGPDTQYF. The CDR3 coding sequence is TGTGCCAGCAGCCAAGAGGGGTCGCGGGAGGGCCCGGATACGCAGTATTTT.

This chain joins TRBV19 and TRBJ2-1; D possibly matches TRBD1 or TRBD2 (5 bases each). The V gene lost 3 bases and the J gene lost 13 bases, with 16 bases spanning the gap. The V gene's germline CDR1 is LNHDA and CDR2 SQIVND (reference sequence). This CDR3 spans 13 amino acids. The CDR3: CASSIGDGRAQFF. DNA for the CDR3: TGTGCCAGTAGTATTGGGGACGGTCGAGCTCAGTTCTTC.

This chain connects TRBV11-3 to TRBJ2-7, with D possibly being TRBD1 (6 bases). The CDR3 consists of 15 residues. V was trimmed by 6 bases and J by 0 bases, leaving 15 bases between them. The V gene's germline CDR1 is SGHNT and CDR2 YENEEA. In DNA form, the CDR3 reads TGTGCCAGCAGTTCAGGGGCAACTAGCTCCTACGAGCAGTACTTC. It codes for CASSSGATSSYEQYF.

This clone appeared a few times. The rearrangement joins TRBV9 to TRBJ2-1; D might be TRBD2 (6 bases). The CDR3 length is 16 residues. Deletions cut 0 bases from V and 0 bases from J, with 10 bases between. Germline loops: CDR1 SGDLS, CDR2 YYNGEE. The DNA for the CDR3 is TGTGCCAGCAGCGTAGGACGGGGGACCTCCTACAATGAGCAGTTCTTC. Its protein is CASSVGRGTSYNEQFF.

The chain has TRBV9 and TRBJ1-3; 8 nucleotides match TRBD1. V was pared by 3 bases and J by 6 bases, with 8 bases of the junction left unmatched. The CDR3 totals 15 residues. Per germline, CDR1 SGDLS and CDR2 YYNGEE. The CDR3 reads CASSGPTGDLNTIYF. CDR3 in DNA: TGTGCCAGCAGCGGCCCGACAGGGGACCTAAACACCATATATTTT.

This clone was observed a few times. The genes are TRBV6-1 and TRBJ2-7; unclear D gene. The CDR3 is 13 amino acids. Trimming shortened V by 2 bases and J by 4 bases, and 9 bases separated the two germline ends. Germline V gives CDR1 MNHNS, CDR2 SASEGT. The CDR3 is CASSEPNGYEQYF. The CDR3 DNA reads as TGTGCCAGCAGTGAACCCAATGGTTACGAGCAGTACTTC.

Written as DNA, the CDR3 is TGCGCCAGCAGCTTGACTAGCGGGTATAACAATGAGCAGTTCTTC. This encodes CASSLTSGYNNEQFF. V is TRBV5-1 and J is TRBJ2-1, with 9 bases identical to TRBD2. Germline V gives CDR1 SGHRS, CDR2 YFSETQ. This CDR3 region has 15 residues. The V segment lost 1 base and the J segment 5 bases; nucleotides outside the gene matches: 4.

For the CDR3, the DNA is TGTGCCAGCAGCCTGGACAGGGGGCATGAAAAACTGTTTTTT. This translates into CASSLDRGHEKLFF. The rearrangement links TRBV5-4 to TRBJ1-4, with 11 bases that match TRBD1. With 4 bases clipped from V and 6 bases from J, the junction kept 2 bases outside the gene matches. The CDR3 length is 14 residues. Germline V gives CDR1 SGHNT, CDR2 YYREEE (reference sequence).

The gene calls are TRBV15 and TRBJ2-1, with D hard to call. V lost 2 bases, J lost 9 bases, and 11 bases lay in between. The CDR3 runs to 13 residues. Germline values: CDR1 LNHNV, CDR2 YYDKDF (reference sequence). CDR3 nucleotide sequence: TGTGCCACCAGCAGAAGCGCCGGCGGTGAGCAGTTCTTC. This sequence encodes CATSRSAGGEQFF.

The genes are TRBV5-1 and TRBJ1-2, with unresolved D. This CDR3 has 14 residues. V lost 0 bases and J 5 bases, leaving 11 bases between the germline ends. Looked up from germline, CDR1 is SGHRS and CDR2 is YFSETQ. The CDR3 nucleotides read TGCGCCAGCAGCTTGGTGGCAGCAGAATATGGCTACACCTTC. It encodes CASSLVAAEYGYTF.

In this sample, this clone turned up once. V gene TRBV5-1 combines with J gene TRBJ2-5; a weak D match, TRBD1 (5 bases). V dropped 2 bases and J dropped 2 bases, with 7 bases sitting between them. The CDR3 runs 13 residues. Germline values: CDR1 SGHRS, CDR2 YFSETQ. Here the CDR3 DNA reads TGCGCCAGCAGCTTATCAGGGCAAGAGACCCAGTACTTC. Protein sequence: CASSLSGQETQYF.

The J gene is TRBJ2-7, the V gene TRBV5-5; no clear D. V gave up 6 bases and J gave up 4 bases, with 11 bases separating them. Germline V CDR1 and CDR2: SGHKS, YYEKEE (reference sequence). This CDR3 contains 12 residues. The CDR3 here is CASTLLGYEQYF. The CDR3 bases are TGTGCCAGCACCCTACTCGGGTACGAGCAGTACTTC.

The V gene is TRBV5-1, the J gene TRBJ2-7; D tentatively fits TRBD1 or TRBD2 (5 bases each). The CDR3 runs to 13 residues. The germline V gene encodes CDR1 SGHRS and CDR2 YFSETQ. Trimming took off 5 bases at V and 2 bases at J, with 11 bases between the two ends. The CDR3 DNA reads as TGCGCCAGCAGTGTGCAGGGACCCTACGAGCAGTACTTC. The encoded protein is CASSVQGPYEQYF.

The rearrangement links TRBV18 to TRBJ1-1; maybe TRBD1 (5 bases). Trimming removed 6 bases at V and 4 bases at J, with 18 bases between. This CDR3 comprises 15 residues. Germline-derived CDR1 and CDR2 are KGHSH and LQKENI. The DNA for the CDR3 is TGTGCCAGCTCCCCTCGGGGGGGGTATCGCACTGAAGCTTTCTTT. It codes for CASSPRGGYRTEAFF.

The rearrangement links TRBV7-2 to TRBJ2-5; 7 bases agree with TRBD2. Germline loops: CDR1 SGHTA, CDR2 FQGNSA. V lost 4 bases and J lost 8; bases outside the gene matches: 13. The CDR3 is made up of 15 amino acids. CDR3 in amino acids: CASSSREVQSSTQYF. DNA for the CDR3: TGTGCCAGCAGCTCTCGGGAGGTACAGTCAAGTACCCAGTACTTC.

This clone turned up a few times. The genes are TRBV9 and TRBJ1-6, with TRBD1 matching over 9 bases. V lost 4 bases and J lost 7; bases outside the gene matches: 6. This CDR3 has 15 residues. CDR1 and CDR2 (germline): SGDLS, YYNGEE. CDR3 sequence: CASSPSGTGNSPLHF. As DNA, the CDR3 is TGTGCCAGCAGCCCGTCCGGGACAGGGAATTCACCCCTCCACTTT.

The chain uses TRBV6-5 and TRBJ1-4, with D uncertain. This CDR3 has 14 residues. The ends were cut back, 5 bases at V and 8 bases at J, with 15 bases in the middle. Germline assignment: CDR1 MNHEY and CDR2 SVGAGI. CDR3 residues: CASSHDYRKEKLFF. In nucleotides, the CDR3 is TGTGCCAGCAGTCACGATTACCGGAAAGAAAAACTGTTTTTT.

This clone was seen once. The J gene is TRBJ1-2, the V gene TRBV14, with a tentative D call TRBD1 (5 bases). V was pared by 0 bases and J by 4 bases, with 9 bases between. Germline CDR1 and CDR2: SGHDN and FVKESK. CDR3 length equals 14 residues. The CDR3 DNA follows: TGTGCCAGCAGCCAAGATAGCAGGGCCTATGGCTACACCTTC. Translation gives CASSQDSRAYGYTF.

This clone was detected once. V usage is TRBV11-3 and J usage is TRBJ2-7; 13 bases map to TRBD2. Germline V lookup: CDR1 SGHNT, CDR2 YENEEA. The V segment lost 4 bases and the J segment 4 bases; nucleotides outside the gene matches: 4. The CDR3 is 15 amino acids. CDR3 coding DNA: TGTGCCAGCAGCTCTCGGACTAGCGGGAGATACGAGCAGTACTTC. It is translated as CASSSRTSGRYEQYF.

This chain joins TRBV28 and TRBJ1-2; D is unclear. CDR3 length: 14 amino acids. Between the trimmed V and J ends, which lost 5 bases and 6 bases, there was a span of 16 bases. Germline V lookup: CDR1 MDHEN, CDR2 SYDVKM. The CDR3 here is CASSPPGREDGYTF. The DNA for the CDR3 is TGTGCCAGCAGTCCCCCTGGGAGGGAGGATGGCTACACCTTC.

CDR3 nucleotide sequence: TGCGCCAGCAGCTCCCGTAAATGGAGCGGGAGGGAAAATGAGCAGTTCTTC. Translation gives CASSSRKWSGRENEQFF. This chain uses TRBV5-1 with TRBJ2-1, with 10 bases fitting TRBD2. Germline V gene lookup returns CDR1 SGHRS and CDR2 YFSETQ. CDR3 size: 17 residues. J was trimmed by 7 bases and V by 3 bases; bases with no gene match: 13.